This section outlines one T cell receptor (beta chain) sequence together with its context. CD45RO-negative cells were positively selected for CCR7, leaving out terminally differentiated effector memory CD45RA+ cells. The data originate from a study of shared clonotypes between healthy human individuals. Sorted-subset replicate PCR reactions contained roughly 190 ng DNA, corresponding to some 30,000 T cell genomes. The data were produced by immunoSEQ multiplex PCR, yet TCRdb's version contains in-frame clones alone and is incomplete. Among roughly 2.1 million clones, about 93% were seen once, and the ten largest hold more than 1.5%. V gave up 1 base and J gave up 9 bases; unmatched junction bases: 4. The CDR3 spans 13 residues. Germline CDR1 is SEHNR and CDR2 is FQNEAQ (reference sequence).

This sequence originates from a man younger than 35 in good health. Some clones in this sample may be carry-over from other donors' samples. Sequencing was done on a sample of naive CD8+ T cells from PBMCs. V usage is TRBV7-9 and J usage is TRBJ2-3, with 7 bases matching TRBD2. The CDR3: CASSLEPSGTQYF. CDR3 coding DNA: TGTGCCAGCAGCTTAGAGCCTAGCGGCACGCAGTATTTT.